This is a list of T cell receptor beta chains from one sample in a study of chemoradiotherapy in HPV16-positive cancers. Assay used: immunoSEQ multiplex PCR; TCRdb lists only in-frame clones, some missing. This sample yields approximately 3,000 clones, of which around 66% are seen a single time; just over 14% belongs to the top ten. The sample was collected from a patient who underwent chemoradiotherapy. The receptors originated from a human donor with HPV-associated anogenital cancer. The CDR3 runs from the conserved cysteine through the conserved F or W. The order of the fields is D gene, J gene, clone size, V gene, CDR3 protein, CDR3 DNA. A D gene is named only where the DNA matches it firmly. The size entry is marked missing in some rows and otherwise reads once, few, many or a size class.

>-|TRBJ2-2|-|TRBV7-6
CASSLGQDTGELFF
TGTGCCAGCAGCTTAGGACAGGACACCGGGGAGCTGTTTTTT
>-|TRBJ2-3|once|TRBV9
CASSPPAQATDTQYF
TGTGCCAGCAGCCCCCCTGCCCAGGCCACAGATACGCAGTATTTT
>-|TRBJ1-5|-|TRBV2
CASSGYGGAKQPQHF
TGTGCCAGCAGTGGGTATGGGGGGGCCAAGCAGCCCCAGCATTTT
>TRBD1|TRBJ1-1|-|TRBV6-4
CASRPGQGVGTEAFF
TGTGCCAGCAGGCCGGGACAGGGGGTCGGCACTGAAGCTTTCTTT
>-|TRBJ2-7|-|TRBV18
CASSPSWSGEQYF
TGTGCCAGCTCCCCAAGTTGGTCAGGCGAGCAGTACTTC
>-|TRBJ1-5|-|TRBV19
CASSIRTPSNQPQHF
TGTGCCAGTAGTATACGAACCCCTAGCAATCAGCCCCAGCATTTT
>-|TRBJ2-1|few|TRBV10-2
CAVKAIGEQFF
TGCGCCGTAAAAGCGATAGGTGAGCAGTTCTTC
>TRBD2|TRBJ2-3|-|TRBV11-2
CASSAVGTSGVDTQYF
TGTGCCAGCAGCGCGGTAGGGACTAGCGGGGTAGATACGCAGTATTTT
>TRBD1|TRBJ2-3|-|TRBV19
CASSKTGGSTDTQYF
TGTGCCAGTAGCAAGACAGGGGGTAGCACAGATACGCAGTATTTT
>-|TRBJ2-5|-|TRBV4-3
CASSNRVGETQYF
TGCGCCAGCTCGAACAGGGTCGGAGAGACCCAGTACTTC
>TRBD2|TRBJ2-1|-|TRBV25-1
CASSIAGGPNEQFF
TGTGCCAGCAGTATAGCGGGGGGGCCGAATGAGCAGTTCTTC
>-|TRBJ2-3|once|TRBV19
CASSPLTIGGQYF
TGTGCCAGTAGTCCGCTAACCATCGGTGGTCAGTATTTT
>TRBD2|TRBJ2-3|-|TRBV11-3
CASSAQLAGNTDTQYF
TGTGCCAGCAGCGCTCAACTAGCGGGAAACACAGATACGCAGTATTTT
>-|TRBJ1-1|-|TRBV27
CASSLNRAGTEAFF
TGTGCCAGCAGTTTGAACAGGGCTGGCACTGAAGCTTTCTTT
>-|TRBJ2-5|few|TRBV30
CAKGEAETQYF
TGTGCCAAGGGGGAGGCCGAGACCCAGTACTTC
>-|TRBJ2-1|-|TRBV20-1
CSALTGYQQFF
TGCAGTGCCCTGACAGGCTATCAGCAGTTCTTC
>TRBD2|TRBJ2-5|-|TRBV2
CASSFTSGETQYF
TGTGCCAGCAGCTTCACTAGCGGCGAGACCCAGTACTTC
>-|TRBJ2-3|-|TRBV4-1
CASSQVPAADTQYF
TGCGCCAGCAGCCAAGTTCCAGCCGCAGATACGCAGTATTTT
>TRBD1|TRBJ2-7|-|TRBV25-1
CASRATGTYEQYF
TGTGCCAGCAGAGCGACAGGGACCTACGAGCAGTACTTC
>-|TRBJ1-5|-|TRBV6-1
CASSEVRSFVAGNQPQHF
TGTGCCAGCAGTGAAGTGCGGTCCTTCGTGGCGGGCAATCAGCCCCAGCATTTT
>TRBD1|TRBJ2-2|few|TRBV29-1
CSVPGTGLTGELFF
TGCAGCGTCCCCGGGACAGGGCTTACCGGGGAGCTGTTTTTT
>-|TRBJ1-5|-|TRBV28
CASTYGVQPQHF
TGTGCCAGCACCTATGGTGTCCAGCCCCAGCATTTT
>-|TRBJ2-5|-|TRBV7-2
CASSSSSVIVLPQYF
TGTGCCAGCAGTTCTAGTTCCGTGATCGTCCTGCCCCAGTACTTC
>TRBD2|TRBJ2-5|once|TRBV6-1
CASSEAVAGGQETQYF
TGTGCCAGCAGTGAGGCCGTGGCGGGGGGGCAAGAGACCCAGTACTTC
>-|TRBJ1-2|-|TRBV29-1
CSVFINGYTF
TGCAGCGTTTTTATAAATGGCTACACCTTC
>-|TRBJ1-1|few|TRBV29-1
CSVAGRTEAFF
TGCAGCGTTGCAGGGAGAACTGAAGCTTTCTTT
>-|TRBJ1-3|once|TRBV30
CAWSVRRSGGNTIYF
TGTGCCTGGAGTGTACGAAGGAGTGGGGGAAACACCATATATTTT
>-|TRBJ1-2|-|TRBV28
CASYGGGEGTDYGYTF
TGTGCCAGCTACGGTGGCGGGGAGGGAACCGACTATGGCTACACCTTC
>TRBD1|TRBJ2-7|-|TRBV4-1
CASSQAGGQVYEQYF
TGCGCCAGCAGCCAAGCCGGGGGACAGGTGTACGAGCAGTACTTC
>-|TRBJ1-3|few|TRBV7-9
CASSFLGNTIYF
TGTGCCAGCAGCTTCTTAGGAAACACCATATATTTT
>-|TRBJ1-6|-|TRBV11-2
CASSLLGFNSPLHF
TGTGCCAGCAGCTTATTAGGGTTCAATTCACCCCTCCACTTT
>-|TRBJ1-4|few|TRBV7-9
CASSPPRGANEKLFF
TGTGCCAGCAGCCCCCCTAGGGGAGCTAATGAAAAACTGTTTTTT
>-|TRBJ1-1|-|TRBV7-8
CASSLREGNTEAFF
TGTGCCAGCAGCCTCAGGGAAGGGAACACTGAAGCTTTCTTT
>TRBD1|TRBJ2-1|-|TRBV10-3
CAISLDRGSTEQFF
TGTGCCATCAGCTTGGACAGGGGAAGTACTGAGCAGTTCTTC
>-|TRBJ2-7|-|TRBV7-2
CASSLGGGPYEQYF
TGTGCCAGCAGCTTAGGGGGGGGGCCCTACGAGCAGTACTTC
>TRBD1|TRBJ1-1|-|TRBV5-1
CASSLATGGNTEAFF
TGCGCCAGCAGCTTAGCAACAGGGGGAAACACTGAAGCTTTCTTT
>-|TRBJ1-5|-|TRBV7-9
CASSFSGEPQHF
TGTGCCAGCAGCTTTTCAGGGGAGCCCCAGCATTTT
>-|TRBJ1-2|-|TRBV28
CASAGANYGYTF
TGTGCCAGCGCAGGGGCGAACTATGGCTACACCTTC
>-|TRBJ1-4|-|TRBV7-9
CASSFYRAVNEKLFF
TGTGCCAGCAGCTTTTATCGAGCGGTCAATGAAAAACTGTTTTTT
>-|TRBJ1-4|-|TRBV28
CASSLSLRRWGATNEKLFF
TGTGCCAGCAGTTTATCCCTTCGACGGTGGGGGGCAACTAATGAAAAACTGTTTTTT
>TRBD1|TRBJ2-3|-|TRBV25-1
CASSDPDRGRSDTQYF
TGTGCCAGCAGTGACCCCGACAGGGGGCGATCAGATACGCAGTATTTT
>-|TRBJ1-1|-|TRBV6-1
CASSLRLTEAFF
TGTGCCAGCAGTCTACGACTCACTGAAGCTTTCTTT
>-|TRBJ2-5|few|TRBV6-5
CASSNRLVRLETQYF
TGTGCCAGCAGTAACCGACTAGTTAGGTTGGAGACCCAGTACTTC
>-|TRBJ2-1|few|TRBV29-1
CSVEMGEQGPYRSYNEQFF
TGCAGCGTTGAAATGGGGGAACAGGGACCATATAGGTCCTACAATGAGCAGTTCTTC
>TRBD1|TRBJ1-1|-|TRBV9
CASSVGQGVTEAFF
TGTGCCAGCAGCGTCGGACAGGGAGTAACTGAAGCTTTCTTT
>TRBD1|TRBJ1-1|-|TRBV5-6
CASSPDRGGNTEAFF
TGTGCCAGCAGCCCGGACAGGGGAGGGAACACTGAAGCTTTCTTT
>TRBD1|TRBJ1-2|-|TRBV6-6
CASTPTGGSFGYTF
TGTGCCAGCACCCCGACAGGGGGTTCGTTTGGCTACACCTTC
>-|TRBJ2-5|-|TRBV6-6
CASSSGRYQETQYF
TGTGCCAGCAGTAGCGGCAGGTACCAAGAGACCCAGTACTTC
>TRBD2|TRBJ2-7|-|TRBV6-5
CASSPSGGAMEQYF
TGTGCCAGCAGTCCAAGCGGGGGGGCGATGGAGCAGTACTTC
>TRBD1|TRBJ1-2|-|TRBV7-2
CASSLGGQTYGYTF
TGTGCCAGCAGCTTAGGGGGACAGACCTATGGCTACACCTTC
>-|TRBJ2-7|-|TRBV2
CASRGDGLTYEQYF
TGTGCCAGCAGAGGGGACGGCCTAACCTACGAGCAGTACTTC
>-|TRBJ1-4|-|TRBV11-2
CASSLRSANEKLFF
TGTGCCAGCAGCTTAAGATCGGCTAATGAAAAACTGTTTTTT
>-|TRBJ2-1|once|TRBV6-1
CASSGDRLGDNEQFF
TGTGCCAGCAGTGGGGACCGCTTGGGTGACAATGAGCAGTTCTTC
>-|TRBJ2-3|-|TRBV7-9
CASSLAGGSGGGDTQYF
TGTGCCAGCAGCTTAGCGGGAGGTTCTGGGGGAGGAGATACGCAGTATTTT
>-|TRBJ2-7|-|TRBV2
CASSAQGPYEQYF
TGTGCCAGCAGTGCACAGGGCCCCTACGAGCAGTACTTC